The 24 T cell receptor beta chains reported below all come from one sample, sequenced in a study of graft-versus-host responses after intestinal transplantation. These receptors' targets are unknown. The repertoire was sequenced with immunoSEQ multiplex PCR; TCRdb's copy has only in-frame clones and lacks some. The sample has 84,000 or so clones, roughly 80% seen once. This sample comprised unstimulated CD4+ T cells sorted from spleen or lymph node cells, obtained before intestinal transplant. These receptors were obtained from a human donor who received an intestinal transplant.

The chain joins TRBV10-1 to TRBJ2-1; 11 nucleotides match TRBD2. The V gene's germline CDR1 is WNHNN and CDR2 SYGVQD (reference sequence). The CDR3 spans 16 residues. V trimming: 5 bases; J trimming: 7 bases; junction bases outside the gene matches: 10. The DNA for the CDR3 is TGCGCCAGCAGTAATTTCCTAGCGGGAGGTAGGAATGAGCAGTTCTTC. Encoded protein: CASSNFLAGGRNEQFF.

The rearrangement joins TRBV6-1 to TRBJ1-1; TRBD1 matches 9 bases. From germline, CDR1 is MNHNS and CDR2 SASEGT. V lost 6 bases, J lost 1 base, and 3 bases stayed unmatched. The CDR3 contains 14 residues. The CDR3: CASSLDRGNTEAFF. The CDR3 coding sequence is TGTGCCAGCAGCTTGGACAGGGGGAACACTGAAGCTTTCTTT.

This clone was detected only once. The CDR3 here is CASSYPSGNQPQHF. CDR3 nucleotide sequence: TGTGCCAGCAGTTACCCCTCAGGGAATCAGCCCCAGCATTTT. The chain uses TRBV6-7 and TRBJ1-5; possible D gene TRBD1, 5 bases. TRBV6-7 carries the ORF label, with uncertain function. The CDR3 is made up of 14 amino acids. Trimming removed 2 bases at V and 4 bases at J, with 9 bases between.

The genes are TRBV7-9 and TRBJ2-3; possibly TRBD2 for D (6 bases). Germline V lookup: CDR1 SEHNR, CDR2 FQNEAQ (reference sequence). The CDR3 covers 15 residues. V was trimmed by 5 bases and J by 2 bases, leaving 14 bases between them. As DNA, the CDR3 is TGTGCCAGCAGCATCCAGGGACTCATCACAGATACGCAGTATTTT. Residues: CASSIQGLITDTQYF. The whole variable domain, filled in from reference TRBV7-9 and TRBJ2-3, reads DTGVSQNPRHKITKRGQNVTFRCDPISEHNRLYWYRQTLGQGPEFLTYFQNEAQLEKSRLLSDRFSAERPKGSFSTLEIQRTEQGDSAMYLCASSIQGLITDTQYFGPGTRLTVL.

This clone appeared a few times. This chain uses TRBV27 with TRBJ2-1; D ambiguous. There are 14 residues in the CDR3. V lost 6 bases to trimming and J lost 4 bases, with 13 bases between them. The germline CDR1 and CDR2 sequences are MNHEY and SMNVEV (reference sequence). CDR3 DNA: TGTGCCAGCAGCGGCGGCGATGGGTACAATGAGCAGTTCTTC. Translated: CASSGGDGYNEQFF.

The V call is TRBV5-1, the J call TRBJ2-3, with 7 bases aligning to TRBD2. Germline CDR1 SGHRS, CDR2 YFSETQ. V gave up 5 bases and J gave up 9 bases; unmatched junction bases: 18. This CDR3 contains 16 residues. The CDR3 sequence is CASSLVNRVGEGTQYF. Written as DNA, the CDR3 is TGCGCCAGCAGTCTGGTTAACCGGGTCGGGGAGGGGACGCAGTATTTT.

The V call is TRBV5-1, the J call TRBJ1-2, with 7 bases fitting TRBD1. The CDR3 runs 14 residues. The V gene's germline CDR1 is SGHRS and CDR2 YFSETQ. V lost 4 bases and J lost 3; bases outside the gene matches: 6. The DNA of the CDR3 is TGCGCCAGCAGCGCCGGACAGGCCTACTATGGCTACACCTTC. Translating gives CASSAGQAYYGYTF. Variable domain in full (rest from reference TRBV5-1 and TRBJ1-2): KAGVTQTPRYLIKTRGQQVTLSCSPISGHRSVSWYQQTPGQGLQFLFEYFSETQRNKGNFPGRFSGRQFSNSRSEMNVSTLELGDSALYLCASSAGQAYYGYTFGSGTRLTVV.

V and J are TRBV28 and TRBJ2-7; 7 nucleotides agree with TRBD1. CDR1 and CDR2 (germline): MDHEN, SYDVKM. CDR3 length: 16 amino acids. J gave up 4 bases and V 4 bases, and 13 bases lay outside the gene matches. The CDR3 loop is CASSSPEAGTAYEQYF. The CDR3 region has the DNA TGTGCCAGCAGTTCGCCGGAGGCCGGGACAGCGTACGAGCAGTACTTC.

This sequence joins TRBV6-6 and TRBJ2-7; D not certain. Trimming removed 10 bases at V and 5 bases at J, with 9 bases between. The CDR3 totals 10 residues. Germline-derived CDR1 and CDR2 are MNHNY and SVGAGI (reference sequence). The DNA of the CDR3 is TGTGCCACCCAAACGGACGAGCAGTACTTC. It codes for CATQTDEQYF.

The chain carries TRBV28 and TRBJ1-1; D may be TRBD1 (6 bases). Germline V lookup: CDR1 MDHEN, CDR2 SYDVKM. The CDR3 has 16 amino acids. V was clipped by 6 bases and J by 5 bases, with 22 bases between them. Written as DNA, the CDR3 is TGTGCCAGCAGAGTTTATCGGCTAGGGGGAAGGACTGAAGCTTTCTTT. It translates to CASRVYRLGGRTEAFF.

The chain joins TRBV9 to TRBJ2-7; 7 nucleotides align to TRBD2. The CDR3 has 14 amino acids. After removal of 0 bases from V and 5 bases from J, the junction contained 5 bases not matched to a gene. Germline V lookup: CDR1 SGDLS, CDR2 YYNGEE. The CDR3 loop reads CASSVGRLAHEQYF. The CDR3 DNA sequence: TGTGCCAGCAGCGTAGGTCGACTAGCCCACGAGCAGTACTTC.

This chain joins TRBV2 and TRBJ2-2; 9 positions match TRBD2. The CDR3 consists of 15 residues. Unmatched junction bases numbered 1, after V lost 1 base and J lost 4 bases. CDR1 is SNHLY, CDR2 FYNNEI, per germline. The CDR3 sequence is CASSEGGRATGELFF. The CDR3 DNA is TGTGCCAGCAGTGAAGGCGGGAGGGCCACCGGGGAGCTGTTTTTT. The whole variable domain, filled in from reference TRBV2 and TRBJ2-2, reads EPEVTQTPSHQVTQMGQEVILRCVPISNHLYFYWYRQILGQKVEFLVSFYNNEISEKSEIFDDQFSVERPDGSNFTLKIRSTKLEDSAMYFCASSEGGRATGELFFGEGSRLTVL.

This chain links TRBV7-9 with TRBJ2-3, with 9 bases aligning to TRBD2. CDR3 length equals 13 residues. The germline V gene encodes CDR1 SEHNR and CDR2 FQNEAQ (reference sequence). V was pared by 1 base and J by 13 bases, with 6 bases of the junction left unmatched. This CDR3 reads CASSLDWREGEYF. The CDR3 DNA is TGTGCCAGCAGCTTAGACTGGCGGGAGGGCGAGTATTTT.

This clone appeared a single time. The genes are TRBV6-1 and TRBJ1-4; no reliable D call. The germline gives CDR1 MNHNS, CDR2 SASEGT. The ends were cut back, 2 bases at V and 8 bases at J, with 12 bases in the middle. The CDR3 is 14 residues long. The CDR3 DNA reads TGTGCCAGCAGTGAAACGGTGGTAAACGAAAAACTGTTTTTT. Protein: CASSETVVNEKLFF.

This chain joins TRBV6-6 and TRBJ2-2, with TRBD2 matching over 14 bases. V lost 10 bases to trimming and J lost 4 bases; unmatched junction nucleotides: 2. Germline CDR1 MNHNY, CDR2 SVGAGI (reference sequence). The CDR3 is 14 amino acids. CDR3 bases: TGTGCCACCGGGACTAGCGGGGGCACCGGGGAGCTGTTTTTT. Translated, it gives CATGTSGGTGELFF.

The chain has TRBV5-1 and TRBJ2-2; a possible D gene is TRBD1 (5 bases). V lost 4 bases to trimming and J lost 1 base, with 17 bases between them. Germline CDR1 and CDR2: SGHRS and YFSETQ. There are 17 residues in the CDR3. CDR3 nucleotides: TGCGCCAGCAGCAGCTTGGTAGGGGCCTTGAACACCGGGGAGCTGTTTTTT. It yields the protein CASSSLVGALNTGELFF.

V usage is TRBV28 and J usage is TRBJ1-5; TRBD1 is a possible D gene (5 bases). Between the trimmed V and J ends, which lost 7 bases and 1 base, there was a span of 14 bases. There are 15 residues in the CDR3. From germline, CDR1 is MDHEN and CDR2 SYDVKM. In DNA, the CDR3 is TGTGCCAGCATAGGGGTGGTCCTAAGCAATCAGCCCCAGCATTTT. This sequence encodes CASIGVVLSNQPQHF.

The rearrangement uses TRBV7-6 and TRBJ2-7; D perhaps matches TRBD2 (6 bases). CDR3 size: 15 residues. Germline V gene sequence: CDR1 SGHVS, CDR2 FNYEAQ. V shed 5 bases and J shed 1 base, with 15 bases lying between them. CDR3 residues: CASSEGASVSYEQYF. The CDR3 nucleotides read TGTGCCAGCAGCGAAGGGGCTAGCGTGTCCTACGAGCAGTACTTC.

The chain employs TRBV5-1 and TRBJ1-5; D is unresolved. In germline, CDR1 is SGHRS, CDR2 YFSETQ. CDR3 length: 14 amino acids. V lost 0 bases, J lost 3 bases, and 7 bases lay in between. The CDR3 sequence is CASSLDNNNQPQHF. CDR3 sequence (DNA): TGCGCCAGCAGCTTGGACAACAACAATCAGCCCCAGCATTTT.

The CDR3 reads CATSSNQGHLYEQYF. The CDR3 DNA reads TGTGCCACCAGCAGTAATCAGGGTCACCTCTACGAGCAGTACTTC. The V call is TRBV15, the J call TRBJ2-7; D might be TRBD1 (5 bases). The ends were cut back, 3 bases at V and 3 bases at J, with 15 bases in the middle. CDR3 length: 15 residues. Germline CDR1 is LNHNV and CDR2 is YYDKDF (reference sequence).

This chain joins TRBV7-9 and TRBJ2-7; 8 bases map to TRBD2. J was trimmed by 7 bases and V by 5 bases; bases with no gene match: 10. Germline CDR1 and CDR2: SEHNR and FQNEAQ (reference sequence). There are 14 residues in the CDR3. This CDR3 reads CASSPGGGLREQYF. CDR3 in DNA: TGTGCCAGCAGCCCCGGGGGGGGATTGAGAGAGCAGTACTTC.

This clone was detected only once. The chain links TRBV28 to TRBJ1-2, with a weak D call TRBD1 (5 bases). There are 11 residues in the CDR3. V lost 10 bases and J lost 4, with 10 bases in between. CDR1 is MDHEN and CDR2 is SYDVKM in the germline V gene. The CDR3 DNA sequence: TGTGCCATCCAGGGAGGCTATGGCTACACCTTC. Amino acid sequence: CAIQGGYGYTF.

This clone was observed once. The chain uses TRBV5-1 and TRBJ2-3; 8 positions match TRBD2. In germline, CDR1 is SGHRS, CDR2 YFSETQ. The ends lost 2 bases at V and 6 bases at J; junction bases unmatched: 5. The length of the CDR3 is 14 residues. CDR3 in DNA: TGCGCCAGCAGCTTACGAGCGGGGGTTGATACGCAGTATTTT. This translates into CASSLRAGVDTQYF.

The chain recombines TRBV2 with TRBJ2-3; the match to TRBD2 covers 7 bases. The CDR3 loop spans 15 amino acids. Germline loops: CDR1 SNHLY, CDR2 FYNNEI. The junction had 10 bases not matched to a gene; V was cut back by 6 bases and J by 4 bases. CDR3 nucleotides: TGTGCCAGCAGGGCCCTAGCGGCTACCTCAGATACGCAGTATTTT. This gives the protein CASRALAATSDTQYF. Full variable domain (remainder filled in from reference TRBV2 and TRBJ2-3): EPEVTQTPSHQVTQMGQEVILRCVPISNHLYFYWYRQILGQKVEFLVSFYNNEISEKSEIFDDQFSVERPDGSNFTLKIRSTKLEDSAMYFCASRALAATSDTQYFGPGTRLTVL.